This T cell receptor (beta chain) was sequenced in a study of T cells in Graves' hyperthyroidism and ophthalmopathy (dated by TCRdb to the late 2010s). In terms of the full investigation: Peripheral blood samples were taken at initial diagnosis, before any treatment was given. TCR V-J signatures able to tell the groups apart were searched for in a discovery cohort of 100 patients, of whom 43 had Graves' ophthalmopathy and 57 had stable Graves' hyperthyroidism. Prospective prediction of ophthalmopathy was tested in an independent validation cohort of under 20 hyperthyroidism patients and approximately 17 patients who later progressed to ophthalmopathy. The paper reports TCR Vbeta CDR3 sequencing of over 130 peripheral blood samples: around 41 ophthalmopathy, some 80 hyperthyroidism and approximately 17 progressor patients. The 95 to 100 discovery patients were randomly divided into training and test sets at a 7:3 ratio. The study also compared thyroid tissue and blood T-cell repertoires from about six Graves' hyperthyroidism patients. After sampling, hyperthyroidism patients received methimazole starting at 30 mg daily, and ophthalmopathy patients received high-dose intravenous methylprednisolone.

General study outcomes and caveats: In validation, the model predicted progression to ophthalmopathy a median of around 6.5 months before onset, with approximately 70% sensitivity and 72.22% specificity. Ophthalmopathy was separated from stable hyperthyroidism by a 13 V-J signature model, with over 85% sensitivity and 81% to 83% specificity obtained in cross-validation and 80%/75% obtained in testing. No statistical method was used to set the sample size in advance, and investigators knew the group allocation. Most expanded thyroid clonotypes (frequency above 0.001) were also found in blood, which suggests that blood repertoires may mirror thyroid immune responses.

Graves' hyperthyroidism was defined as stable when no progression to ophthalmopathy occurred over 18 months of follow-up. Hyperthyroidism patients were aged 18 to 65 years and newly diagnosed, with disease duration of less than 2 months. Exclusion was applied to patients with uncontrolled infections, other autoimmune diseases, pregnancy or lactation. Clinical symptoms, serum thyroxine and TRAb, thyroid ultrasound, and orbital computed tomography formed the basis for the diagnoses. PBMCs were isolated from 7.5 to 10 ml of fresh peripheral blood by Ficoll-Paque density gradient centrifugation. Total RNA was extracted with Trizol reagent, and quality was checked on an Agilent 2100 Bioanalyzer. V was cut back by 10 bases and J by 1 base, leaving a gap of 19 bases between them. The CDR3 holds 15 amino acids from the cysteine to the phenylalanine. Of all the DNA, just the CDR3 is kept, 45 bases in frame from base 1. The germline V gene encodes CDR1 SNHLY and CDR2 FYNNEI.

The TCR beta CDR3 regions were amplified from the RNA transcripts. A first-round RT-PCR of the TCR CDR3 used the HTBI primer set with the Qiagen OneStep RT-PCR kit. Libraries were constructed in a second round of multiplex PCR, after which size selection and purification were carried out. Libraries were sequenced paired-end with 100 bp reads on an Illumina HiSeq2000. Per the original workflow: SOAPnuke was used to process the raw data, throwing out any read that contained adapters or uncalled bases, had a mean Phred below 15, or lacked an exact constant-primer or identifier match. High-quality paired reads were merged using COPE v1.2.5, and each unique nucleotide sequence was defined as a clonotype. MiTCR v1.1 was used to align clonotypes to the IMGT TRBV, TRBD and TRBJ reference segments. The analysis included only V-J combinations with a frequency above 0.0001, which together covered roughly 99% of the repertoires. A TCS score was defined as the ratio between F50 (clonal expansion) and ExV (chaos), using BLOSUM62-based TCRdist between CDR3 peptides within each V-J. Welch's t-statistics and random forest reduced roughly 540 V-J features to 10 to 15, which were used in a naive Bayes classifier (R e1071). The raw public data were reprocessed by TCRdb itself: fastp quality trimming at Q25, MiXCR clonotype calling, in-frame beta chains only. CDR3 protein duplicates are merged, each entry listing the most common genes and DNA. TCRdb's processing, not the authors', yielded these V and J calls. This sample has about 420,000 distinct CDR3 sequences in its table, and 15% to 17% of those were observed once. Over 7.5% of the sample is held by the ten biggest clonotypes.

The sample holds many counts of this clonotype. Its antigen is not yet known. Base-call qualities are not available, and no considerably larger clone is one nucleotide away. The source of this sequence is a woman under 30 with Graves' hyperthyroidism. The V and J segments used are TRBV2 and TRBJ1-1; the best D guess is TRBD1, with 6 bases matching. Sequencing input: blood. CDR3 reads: CAIQSAGAGNTEAFF. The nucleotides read TGTGCCATCCAGTCGGCAGGGGCTGGGAACACTGAAGCTTTCTTT.